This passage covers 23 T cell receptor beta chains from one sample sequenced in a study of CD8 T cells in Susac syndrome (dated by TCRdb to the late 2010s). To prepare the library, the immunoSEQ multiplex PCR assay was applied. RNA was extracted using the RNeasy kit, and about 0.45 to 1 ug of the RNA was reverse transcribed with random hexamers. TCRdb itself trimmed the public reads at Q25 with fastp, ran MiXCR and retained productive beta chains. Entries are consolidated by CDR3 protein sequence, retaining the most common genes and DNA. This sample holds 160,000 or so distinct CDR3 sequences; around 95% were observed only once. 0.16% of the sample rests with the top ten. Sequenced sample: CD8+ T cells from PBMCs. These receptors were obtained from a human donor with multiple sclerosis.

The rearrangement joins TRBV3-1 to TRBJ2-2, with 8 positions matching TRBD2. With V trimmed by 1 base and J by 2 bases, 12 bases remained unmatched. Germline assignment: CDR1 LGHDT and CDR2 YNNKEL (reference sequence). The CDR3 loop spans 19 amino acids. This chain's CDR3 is CASSQAFQLAGPNTGELFF. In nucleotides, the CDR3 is TGTGCCAGCAGCCAAGCCTTTCAATTAGCGGGACCAAACACCGGGGAGCTGTTTTTT.

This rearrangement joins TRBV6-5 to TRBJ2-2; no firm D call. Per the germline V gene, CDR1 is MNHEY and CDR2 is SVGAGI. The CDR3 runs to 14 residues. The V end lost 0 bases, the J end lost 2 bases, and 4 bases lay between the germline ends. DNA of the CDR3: TGTGCCAGCAGTTACTCGCCCAACACCGGGGAGCTGTTTTTT. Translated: CASSYSPNTGELFF.

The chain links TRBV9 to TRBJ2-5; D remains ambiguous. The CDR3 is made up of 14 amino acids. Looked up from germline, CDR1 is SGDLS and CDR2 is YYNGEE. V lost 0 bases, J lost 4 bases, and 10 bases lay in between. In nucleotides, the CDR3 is TGTGCCAGCAGCGTAGCTCTCCGTCGAGAGACCCAGTACTTC. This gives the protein CASSVALRRETQYF.

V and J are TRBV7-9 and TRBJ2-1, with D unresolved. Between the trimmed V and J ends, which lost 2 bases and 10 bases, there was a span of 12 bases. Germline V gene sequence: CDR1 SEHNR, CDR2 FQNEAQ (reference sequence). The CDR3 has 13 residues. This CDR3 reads CASSLSSRDEQFF. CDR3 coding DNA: TGTGCCAGCAGCTTAAGTAGCCGCGACGAGCAGTTCTTC.

The CDR3 region has the DNA TGTGCCATCAGTGAAACGGGAGGGCGCACTGAAGCTTTCTTT. This translates into CAISETGGRTEAFF. The gene calls are TRBV10-3 and TRBJ1-1; D unclear. The CDR3 totals 14 residues. Trimming pared 3 bases from V and 4 bases from J, leaving 12 bases between. From germline, CDR1 is ENHRY and CDR2 SYGVKD.

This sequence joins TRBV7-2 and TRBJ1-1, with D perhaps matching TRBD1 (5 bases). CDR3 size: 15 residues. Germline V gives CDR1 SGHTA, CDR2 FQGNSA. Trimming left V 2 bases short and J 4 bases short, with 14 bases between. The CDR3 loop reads CASSLYAGGFTEAFF. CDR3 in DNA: TGTGCCAGCAGCTTATACGCGGGGGGGTTCACTGAAGCTTTCTTT.

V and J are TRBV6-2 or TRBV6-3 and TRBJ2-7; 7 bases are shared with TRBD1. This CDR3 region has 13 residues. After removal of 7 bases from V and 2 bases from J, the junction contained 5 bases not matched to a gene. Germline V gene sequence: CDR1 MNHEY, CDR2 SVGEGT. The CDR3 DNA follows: TGTGCCAGCAACCCCGGACAGGCCTACGAGCAGTACTTC. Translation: CASNPGQAYEQYF.

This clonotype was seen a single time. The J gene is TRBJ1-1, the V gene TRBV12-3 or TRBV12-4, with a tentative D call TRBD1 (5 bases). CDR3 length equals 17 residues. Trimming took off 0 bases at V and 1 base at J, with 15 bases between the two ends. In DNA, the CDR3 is TGTGCCAGCAGTTTAGCGCGGGACCTCTTGGGGAACACTGAAGCTTTCTTT. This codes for CASSLARDLLGNTEAFF.

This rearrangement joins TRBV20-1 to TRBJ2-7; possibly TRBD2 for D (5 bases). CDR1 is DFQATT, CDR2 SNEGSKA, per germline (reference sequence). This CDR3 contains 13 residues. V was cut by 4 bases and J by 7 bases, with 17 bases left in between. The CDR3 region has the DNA TGCAGTGCTACAAAGTGGGGAGATTGGGAGCAGTACTTC. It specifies CSATKWGDWEQYF.

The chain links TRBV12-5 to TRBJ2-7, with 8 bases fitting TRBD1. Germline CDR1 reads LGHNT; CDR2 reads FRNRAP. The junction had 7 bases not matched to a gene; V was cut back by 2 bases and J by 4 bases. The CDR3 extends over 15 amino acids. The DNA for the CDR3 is TGTGCTAGTGGTTTGCCAGCCGACAGGGGATACGAGCAGTACTTC. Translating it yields CASGLPADRGYEQYF.

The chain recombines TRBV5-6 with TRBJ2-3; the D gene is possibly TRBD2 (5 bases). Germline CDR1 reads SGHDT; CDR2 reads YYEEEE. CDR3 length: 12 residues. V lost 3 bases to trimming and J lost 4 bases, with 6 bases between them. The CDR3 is CASSWEPDTQYF. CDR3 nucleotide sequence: TGTGCCAGCAGCTGGGAGCCAGATACGCAGTATTTT.

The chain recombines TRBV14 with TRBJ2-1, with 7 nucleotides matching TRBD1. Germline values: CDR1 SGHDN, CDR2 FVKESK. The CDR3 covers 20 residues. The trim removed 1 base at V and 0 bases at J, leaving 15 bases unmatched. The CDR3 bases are TGTGCCAGCAGCCAAGCCGAGGGGGCAATCGGACGAAGCTCCTACAATGAGCAGTTCTTC. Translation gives CASSQAEGAIGRSSYNEQFF.

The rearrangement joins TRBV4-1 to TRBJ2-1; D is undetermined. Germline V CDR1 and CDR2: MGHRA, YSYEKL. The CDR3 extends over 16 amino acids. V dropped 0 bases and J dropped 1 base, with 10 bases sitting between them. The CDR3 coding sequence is TGCGCCAGCAGCCAAGATAAGGCAGCGTCCTACAATGAGCAGTTCTTC. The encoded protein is CASSQDKAASYNEQFF.

CDR3 nucleotides: TGTGCCAGCAGCGACCGGACAGCCCCACCGTGGCAAGAGACCCAGTACTTC. Translating it yields CASSDRTAPPWQETQYF. The rearrangement uses TRBV13 and TRBJ2-5; D may be TRBD1 (6 bases). Germline V CDR1 and CDR2: PRHDT, FYEKMQ (reference sequence). This CDR3 comprises 17 residues. V lost 5 bases to trimming and J lost 2 bases, with 21 bases between them.

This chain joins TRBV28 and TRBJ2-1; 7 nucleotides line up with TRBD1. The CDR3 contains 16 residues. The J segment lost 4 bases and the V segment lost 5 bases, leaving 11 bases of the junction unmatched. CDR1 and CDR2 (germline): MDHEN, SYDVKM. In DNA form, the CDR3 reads TGTGCCAGCAGTCCTCCTGTGGGACAGACGTACAATGAGCAGTTCTTC. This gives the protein CASSPPVGQTYNEQFF. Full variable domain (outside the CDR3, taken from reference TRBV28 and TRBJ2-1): DVKVTQSSRYLVKRTGEKVFLECVQDMDHENMFWYRQDPGLGLRLIYFSYDVKMKEKGDIPEGYSVSREKKERFSLILESASTNQTSMYLCASSPPVGQTYNEQFFGPGTRLTVL.

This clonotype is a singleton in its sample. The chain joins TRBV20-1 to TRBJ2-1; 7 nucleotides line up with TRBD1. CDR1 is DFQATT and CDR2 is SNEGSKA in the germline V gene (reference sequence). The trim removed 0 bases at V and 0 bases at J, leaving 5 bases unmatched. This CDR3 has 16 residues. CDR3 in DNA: TGCAGTGCTAGAGATCGAGGGGGCCACTCCTACAATGAGCAGTTCTTC. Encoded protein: CSARDRGGHSYNEQFF.

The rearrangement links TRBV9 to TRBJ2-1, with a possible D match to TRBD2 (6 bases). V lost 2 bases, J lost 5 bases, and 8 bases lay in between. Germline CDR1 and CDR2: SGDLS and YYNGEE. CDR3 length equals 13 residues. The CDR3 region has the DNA TGTGCCAGCAGCGTCGGGGGTCACAATGAGCAGTTCTTC. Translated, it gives CASSVGGHNEQFF.

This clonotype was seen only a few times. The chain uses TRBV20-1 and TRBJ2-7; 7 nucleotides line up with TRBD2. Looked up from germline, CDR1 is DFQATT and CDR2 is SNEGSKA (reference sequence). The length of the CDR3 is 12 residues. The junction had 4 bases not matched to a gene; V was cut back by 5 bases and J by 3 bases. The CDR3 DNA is TGCAGTGCTGAGGGAGGGAGCTACGAGCAGTACTTC. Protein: CSAEGGSYEQYF.

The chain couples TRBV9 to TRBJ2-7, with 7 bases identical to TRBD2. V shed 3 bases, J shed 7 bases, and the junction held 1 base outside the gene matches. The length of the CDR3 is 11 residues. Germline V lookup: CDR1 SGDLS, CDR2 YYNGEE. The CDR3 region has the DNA TGTGCCAGCAGCGGTAGCGGGGAGCAGTACTTC. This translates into CASSGSGEQYF.

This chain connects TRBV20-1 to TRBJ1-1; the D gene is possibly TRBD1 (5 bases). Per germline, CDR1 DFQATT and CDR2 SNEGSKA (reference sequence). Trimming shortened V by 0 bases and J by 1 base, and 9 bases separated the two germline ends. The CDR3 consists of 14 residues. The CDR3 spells CSARDGTGNTEAFF. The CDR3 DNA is TGCAGTGCTAGAGACGGGACGGGGAACACTGAAGCTTTCTTT.

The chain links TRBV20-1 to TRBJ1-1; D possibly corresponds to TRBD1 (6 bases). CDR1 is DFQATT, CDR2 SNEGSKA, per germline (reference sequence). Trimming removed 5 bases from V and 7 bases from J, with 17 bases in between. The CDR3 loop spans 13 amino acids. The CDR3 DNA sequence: TGCAGTGCTCTCCCGGCAGGGGAGGATGAAGCTTTCTTT. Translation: CSALPAGEDEAFF.

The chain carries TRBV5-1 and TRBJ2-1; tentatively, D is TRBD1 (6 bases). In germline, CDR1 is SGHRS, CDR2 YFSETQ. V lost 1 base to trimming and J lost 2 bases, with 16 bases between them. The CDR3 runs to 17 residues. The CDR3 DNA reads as TGCGCCAGCAGCTTGCCTTACAGGGAATACCCCTACAATGAGCAGTTCTTC. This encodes CASSLPYREYPYNEQFF. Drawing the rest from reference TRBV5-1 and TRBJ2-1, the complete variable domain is KAGVTQTPRYLIKTRGQQVTLSCSPISGHRSVSWYQQTPGQGLQFLFEYFSETQRNKGNFPGRFSGRQFSNSRSEMNVSTLELGDSALYLCASSLPYREYPYNEQFFGPGTRLTVL.

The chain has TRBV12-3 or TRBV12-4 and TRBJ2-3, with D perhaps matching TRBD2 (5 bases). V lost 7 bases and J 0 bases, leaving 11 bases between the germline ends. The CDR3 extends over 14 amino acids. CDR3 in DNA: TGTGCCAGCACCCCCGGACTGAGCACAGATACGCAGTATTTT. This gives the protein CASTPGLSTDTQYF.